The next 8 T cell receptor beta chains were all read from a single sample in a study of T cell repertoires in cytomegalovirus infection. Their target antigens are unknown. TCRdb passed the reads through MiXCR, listing each CDR3 protein once. The table records more than 250,000 distinct CDR3 sequences, more than 20% of them present only once. Sequencing was performed on cultured PBMCs, taken from culture after CMV antigen stimulation. These receptor sequences come from a human donor in good health (CMV status not recorded). Some clones in this sample may be carry-over from other donors' samples.

The chain is built from TRBV6-1 and TRBJ2-7; TRBD1 matches 7 bases. CDR1 is MNHNS and CDR2 is SASEGT in the germline V gene. CDR3 length: 13 amino acids. V dropped 6 bases and J dropped 3; count of bases not matched to a gene: 5. The CDR3: CASRQTGNYEQYV. The CDR3 DNA reads as TGTGCCAGCAGGCAGACAGGGAACTACGAGCAGTACGTC.

This clonotype was seen more than once but under ten times. The chain links TRBV6-2 or TRBV6-3 to TRBJ2-1; tentative D call: TRBD1 (6 bases). Trimming stripped 2 bases from V and 0 bases from J, with 14 bases between. Germline CDR1 is MNHEY and CDR2 is SVGEGT. CDR3 size: 17 residues. The CDR3 DNA reads TGTGCCAGCAGTTACCGAGGAGCGGACAGCTCCTACAATGAGCAGTTCTTC. This gives the protein CASSYRGADSSYNEQFF.

The V gene is TRBV7-8, the J gene TRBJ2-2; D is unclear. In germline, CDR1 is SGHVS, CDR2 FQNEAQ. V was clipped by 5 bases and J by 3 bases, with 10 bases between them. CDR3 length: 14 amino acids. The CDR3 DNA is TGTGCCAGCAGCATAACGTCTTACACCGGGGAGCTGTTTTTT. Translating gives CASSITSYTGELFF.

This clonotype was recorded a few times. The chain links TRBV7-2 to TRBJ2-1; 7 bases fit TRBD2. The germline CDR1 and CDR2 sequences are SGHTA and FQGNSA. Unmatched junction bases numbered 9, after V lost 0 bases and J lost 10 bases. CDR3 length: 15 amino acids. CDR3 nucleotide sequence: TGTGCCAGCAGCTTAGCGGGAGGGGATAGTACAGAGCAGTTCTTC. It encodes CASSLAGGDSTEQFF.

This chain connects TRBV19 to TRBJ2-7; 8 nucleotides agree with TRBD1. Germline V CDR1 and CDR2: LNHDA, SQIVND (reference sequence). This CDR3 is 15 amino acids long. Losses at the gene ends were 7 bases for V and 5 bases for J; bases not matched to a gene: 13. DNA of the CDR3: TGTGCCAGTAACAAAGGTGGAGACAGGGGCCACGAGCAGTACTTC. As protein: CASNKGGDRGHEQYF.

The chain carries TRBV4-1 and TRBJ1-2, with D possibly TRBD1 on 5 matching bases. The CDR3 spans 14 residues. Germline lookup yields CDR1 MGHRA and CDR2 YSYEKL. V was trimmed by 0 bases and J by 8 bases, leaving 13 bases between them. CDR3 residues: CASSQEMGVGGYTF. DNA of the CDR3: TGCGCCAGCAGCCAAGAAATGGGGGTCGGGGGCTACACCTTC.

V is TRBV30 and J is TRBJ1-1; 9 nucleotides line up with TRBD1. Trimming took 0 bases from V and 2 from J; bases not matched to a gene: 13. Germline loops: CDR1 GTSNPN, CDR2 SVGIG (reference sequence). This CDR3 region has 18 residues. The DNA for the CDR3 is TGTGCCTGGAGTGTACCGGGACAGGGATTCTTGTCAAACACTGAAGCTTTCTTT. It specifies CAWSVPGQGFLSNTEAFF. Based on the CDR3 plus reference TRBV30 and TRBJ1-1, the full variable domain is SQTIHQWPATLVQPVGSPLSLECTVEGTSNPNLYWYRQAAGRGLQLLFYSVGIGQISSEVPQNLSASRPQDRQFILSSKKLLLSDSGFYLCAWSVPGQGFLSNTEAFFGQGTRLTVV.

The chain couples TRBV29-1 to TRBJ2-5, with 8 nucleotides matching TRBD2. Trimming removed 8 bases from V and 5 bases from J; junction bases left unmatched: 4. CDR1 is SQVTM and CDR2 is ANQGSEA in the germline V gene. This CDR3 has 11 residues. The CDR3 DNA sequence: TGCAGCACTCGGGGGGGTGAGACCCAGTACTTC. Translated, it gives CSTRGGETQYF.